This T cell receptor beta chain stems from a study of T cells in Graves' hyperthyroidism and ophthalmopathy. Patients aged 18 to 65 had newly diagnosed hyperthyroidism that had lasted under 2 months. Blood was obtained at the first hyperthyroidism diagnosis, which preceded any ophthalmopathy symptoms. Using RNA transcripts as the source, TCR beta CDR3 regions were amplified. The HTBI primer set served for first-round RT-PCR of the TCR CDR3. TCRdb redid the calling of the multiplex PCR reads with MiXCR, one entry per CDR3 protein. The sample has fewer than 500,000 distinct CDR3 sequences, 13% seen once. General study findings and limits: Most thyroid clonotypes expanded above 0.001 appeared in blood too.

This clonotype was seen more than once but under ten times. Its antigen is still unknown. The V end was cut by 3 bases, the J end by 6 bases, with 12 bases between. CDR1 and CDR2 from the germline V gene are LGHNA and YNFKEQ. This CDR3 contains 14 residues. The J gene is TRBJ2-1, the V gene TRBV4-2; D remains unclear. This receptor was identified in a man in his thirties or forties with Graves' hyperthyroidism that later progressed to Graves' ophthalmopathy. The sample consisted of blood. CDR3 DNA sequence: TGTGCCAGCAGCCAGCTGTCCTCCCGCAATGAGCAGTTCTTC. The encoded protein is CASSQLSSRNEQFF.